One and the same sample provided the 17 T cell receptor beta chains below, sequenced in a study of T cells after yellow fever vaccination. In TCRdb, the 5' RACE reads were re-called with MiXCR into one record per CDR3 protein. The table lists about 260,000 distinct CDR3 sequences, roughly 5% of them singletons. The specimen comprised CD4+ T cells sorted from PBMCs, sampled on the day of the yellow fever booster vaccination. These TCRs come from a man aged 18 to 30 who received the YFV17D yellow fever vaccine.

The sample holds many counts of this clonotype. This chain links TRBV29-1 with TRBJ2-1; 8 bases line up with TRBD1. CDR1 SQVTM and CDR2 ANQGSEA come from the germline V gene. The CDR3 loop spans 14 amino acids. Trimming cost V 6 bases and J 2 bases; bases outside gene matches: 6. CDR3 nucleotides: TGCAGCGTCGCGGACAGGGTCGCCTACAATGAGCAGTTCTTC. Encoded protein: CSVADRVAYNEQFF.

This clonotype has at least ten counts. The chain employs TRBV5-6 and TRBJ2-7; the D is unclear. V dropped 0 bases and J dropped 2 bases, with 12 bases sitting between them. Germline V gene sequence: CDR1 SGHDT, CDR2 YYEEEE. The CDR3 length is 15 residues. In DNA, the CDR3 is TGTGCCAGCAGCTTGGCCTGGAAGGGCCCCTACGAGCAGTACTTC. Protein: CASSLAWKGPYEQYF.

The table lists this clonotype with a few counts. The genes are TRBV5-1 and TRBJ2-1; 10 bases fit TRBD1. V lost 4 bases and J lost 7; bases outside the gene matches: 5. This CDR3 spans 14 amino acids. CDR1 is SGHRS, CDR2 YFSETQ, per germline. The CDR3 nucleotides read TGCGCCAGCAGCAGGGACAGGGGATGGAATGAGCAGTTCTTC. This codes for CASSRDRGWNEQFF.

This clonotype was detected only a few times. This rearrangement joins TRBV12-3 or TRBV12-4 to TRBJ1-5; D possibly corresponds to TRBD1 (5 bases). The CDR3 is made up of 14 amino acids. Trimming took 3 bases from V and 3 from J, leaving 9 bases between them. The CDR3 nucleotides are TGTGCCAGCAGTTTTTACAGGTTCAATCAGCCCCAGCATTTT. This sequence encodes CASSFYRFNQPQHF.

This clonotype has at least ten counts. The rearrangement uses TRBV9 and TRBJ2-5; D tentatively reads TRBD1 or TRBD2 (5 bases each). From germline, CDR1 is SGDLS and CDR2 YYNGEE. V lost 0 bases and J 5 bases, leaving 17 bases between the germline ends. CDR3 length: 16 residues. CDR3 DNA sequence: TGTGCCAGCAGCGTAGAGGGGACGGCCCTCGGGGAGACCCAGTACTTC. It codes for CASSVEGTALGETQYF.

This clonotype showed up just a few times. For the CDR3, the DNA is TGTGCCAGCAGTTATGGGACAGGGAAAGCTGGGGCCAACGTCCTGACTTTC. Translated: CASSYGTGKAGANVLTF. The chain joins TRBV6-5 to TRBJ2-6; 9 positions agree with TRBD1. The CDR3 totals 17 residues. CDR1 is MNHEY, CDR2 SVGAGI, per germline. The junction had 5 bases not matched to a gene; V was cut back by 3 bases and J by 2 bases.

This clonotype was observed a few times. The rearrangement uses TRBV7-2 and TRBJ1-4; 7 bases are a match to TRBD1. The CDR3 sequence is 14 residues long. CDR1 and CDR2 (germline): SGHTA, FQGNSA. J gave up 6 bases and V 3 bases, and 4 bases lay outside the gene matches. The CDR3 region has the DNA TGTGCCAGCAGCTTTCAACAGGGGTATGAAAAACTGTTTTTT. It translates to CASSFQQGYEKLFF.

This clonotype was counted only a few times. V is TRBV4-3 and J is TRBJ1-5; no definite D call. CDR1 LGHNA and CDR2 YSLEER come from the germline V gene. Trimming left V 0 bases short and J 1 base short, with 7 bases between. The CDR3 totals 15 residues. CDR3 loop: CASSQDLTSNQPQHF. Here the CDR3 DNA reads TGCGCCAGCAGCCAAGATCTGACAAGCAATCAGCCCCAGCATTTT.

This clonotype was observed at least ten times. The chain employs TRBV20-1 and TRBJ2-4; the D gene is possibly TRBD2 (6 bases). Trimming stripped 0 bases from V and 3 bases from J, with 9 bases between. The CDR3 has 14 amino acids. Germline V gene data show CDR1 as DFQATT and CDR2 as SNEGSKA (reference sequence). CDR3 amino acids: CSAREGSGKNIQYF. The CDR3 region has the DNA TGCAGTGCTAGAGAAGGTAGCGGCAAAAACATTCAGTACTTC.

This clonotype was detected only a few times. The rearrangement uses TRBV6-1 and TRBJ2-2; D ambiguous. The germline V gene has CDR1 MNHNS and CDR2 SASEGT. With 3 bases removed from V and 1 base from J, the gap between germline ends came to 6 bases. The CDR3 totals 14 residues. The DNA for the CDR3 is TGTGCCAGCAGTGATGGGCAGAACACCGGGGAGCTGTTTTTT. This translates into CASSDGQNTGELFF.

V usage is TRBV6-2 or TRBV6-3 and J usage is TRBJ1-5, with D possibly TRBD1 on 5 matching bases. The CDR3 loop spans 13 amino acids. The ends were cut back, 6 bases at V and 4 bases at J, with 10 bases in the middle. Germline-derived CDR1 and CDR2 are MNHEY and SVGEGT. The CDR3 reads CASSPRDNQPQHF. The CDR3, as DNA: TGTGCCAGCAGCCCCAGGGATAATCAGCCCCAGCATTTT.

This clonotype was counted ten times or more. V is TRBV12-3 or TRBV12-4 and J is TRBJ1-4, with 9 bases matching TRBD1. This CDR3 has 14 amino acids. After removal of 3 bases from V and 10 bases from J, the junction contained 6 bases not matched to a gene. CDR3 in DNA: TGTGCCAGCAGTTTCGGGACAGGGCCGGCAAAACTGTTTTTT. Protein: CASSFGTGPAKLFF.

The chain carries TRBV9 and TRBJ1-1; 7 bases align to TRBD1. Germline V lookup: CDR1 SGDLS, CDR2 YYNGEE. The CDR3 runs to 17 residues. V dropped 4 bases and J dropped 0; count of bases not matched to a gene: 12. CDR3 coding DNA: TGTGCCAGCAGCCGAGCCTACCTGGGACAGATGAACACTGAAGCTTTCTTT. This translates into CASSRAYLGQMNTEAFF.

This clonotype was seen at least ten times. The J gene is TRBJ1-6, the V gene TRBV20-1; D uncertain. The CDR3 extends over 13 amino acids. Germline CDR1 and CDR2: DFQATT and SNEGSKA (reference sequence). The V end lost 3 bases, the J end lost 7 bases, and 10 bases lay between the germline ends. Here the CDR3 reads CSARLQENSPLHF. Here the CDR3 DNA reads TGCAGTGCTAGGTTGCAGGAGAATTCACCCCTCCACTTT.

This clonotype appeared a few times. Here the CDR3 reads CASGLPWTGGYEQYV. In nucleotides, the CDR3 is TGTGCTAGTGGTTTGCCTTGGACAGGGGGCTACGAGCAGTACGTC. The chain couples TRBV12-5 to TRBJ2-7, with 10 nucleotides matching TRBD1. V was pared by 2 bases and J by 3 bases, with 4 bases of the junction left unmatched. Germline V gene sequence: CDR1 LGHNT, CDR2 FRNRAP. The length of the CDR3 is 15 residues.

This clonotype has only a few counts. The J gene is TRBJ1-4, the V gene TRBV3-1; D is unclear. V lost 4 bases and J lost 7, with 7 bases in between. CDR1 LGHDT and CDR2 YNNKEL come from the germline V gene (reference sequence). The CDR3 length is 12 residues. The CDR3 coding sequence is TGTGCCAGCAGCCTAAGCGGTGAAAAACTGTTTTTT. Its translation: CASSLSGEKLFF.

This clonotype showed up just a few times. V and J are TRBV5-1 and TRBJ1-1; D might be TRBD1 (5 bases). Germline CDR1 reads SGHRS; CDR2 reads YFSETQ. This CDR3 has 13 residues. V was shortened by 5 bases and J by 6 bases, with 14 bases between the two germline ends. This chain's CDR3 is CASRPQGVSEAFF. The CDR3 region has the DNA TGCGCCAGCAGGCCGCAGGGAGTATCTGAAGCTTTCTTT. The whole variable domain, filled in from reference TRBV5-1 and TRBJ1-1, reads KAGVTQTPRYLIKTRGQQVTLSCSPISGHRSVSWYQQTPGQGLQFLFEYFSETQRNKGNFPGRFSGRQFSNSRSEMNVSTLELGDSALYLCASRPQGVSEAFFGQGTRLTVV.